This T cell receptor (beta chain) was observed in a study of T-cell reconstitution after alpha-beta-depleted transplantation in children. Study findings and constraints: Surviving recipient cells, namely T cells and thymic progenitors, were the source of high day-60 TCRbeta diversity in some patients. Reported findings indicate that, about two months after transplant, alpha-beta T cells came from several hundred expanded clones, which were derived from non-depleted graft cells. At the one-year point after transplant, T-cell counts and TCRbeta diversity were found to come mostly from T cells that had been newly produced.

This clonotype has a handful of counts. Antigen unknown. Molecular barcoding with unique molecular identifiers was used for the TCRbeta library. Each CDR3 protein gets one entry after TCRdb re-called the PCR reads with MiXCR. The profile shows 580,000 or so distinct CDR3 sequences, 23% of them singletons. This CDR3 is built from 16 residues. V gave up 6 bases and J gave up 3 bases, with 23 bases separating them. Per germline, CDR1 DFQATT and CDR2 SNEGSKA (reference sequence). V gene TRBV20-1 combines with J gene TRBJ1-2; D perhaps matches TRBD1 (6 bases). The sequencing used PBMCs, mostly from graft donor cells, collected 360 days after TCRalphabeta/CD19-depleted stem cell transplant. The TCR was taken from a boy in the first two years of life who had a stem cell transplant for acute myeloid leukemia, so the T cells may come from the graft donor. The CDR3 region is CSASTGRGRGDYGYTF. The CDR3 region has the DNA TGCAGTGCGAGCACGGGTAGGGGCAGGGGTGACTATGGCTACACCTTC.